Given below is one T cell receptor (beta chain) in context. The target antigen is unknown. The sample belongs to a study of CD8 T cells in ankylosing spondylitis. The CDR3 runs 14 residues. Trimming left V 10 bases short and J 6 bases short, with 19 bases between. TCRdb used MiXCR to reprocess the 5' RACE reads, holding one entry per CDR3 protein. This table holds roughly 140,000 distinct CDR3 sequences, more than 40% found once. General study findings and limits: Typical of ankylosing spondylitis blood, it appeared, was a TCR beta motif of eight highly homologous variants.

V usage is TRBV12-3 or TRBV12-4 and J usage is TRBJ2-1; D gene unclear. The source of this sequence is a male donor with ankylosing spondylitis. What was sequenced was synovial fluid, either unsorted or a sorted T cell fraction (not recorded which). CDR3 region: CATISGLRGNEQFF. The CDR3 bases are TGTGCCACAATCTCCGGGTTGCGAGGCAATGAGCAGTTCTTC.